Given below is one T cell receptor beta chain in context. Its antigen is still unknown. This sample was taken from a study of beta chain features in type 1 diabetes. Study results and limitations: When Type 1 diabetes patients were examined, their TCRB CDR3s proved moderately but significantly shorter in all four CD4+ subsets.

The whole isolated RNA underwent reverse transcription, so sequencing captured expressed TCRB transcripts. Mean read depth for naive, central memory and regulatory T cell samples was around 3.8 million reads. Some clones are missing from TCRdb's copy, which holds only in-frame ones; the method was immunoSEQ multiplex PCR. The table records hundreds of thousands of clones, 11% to 15% of them present only once. Looked up from germline, CDR1 is WSHSY and CDR2 is SAAADI. This CDR3 region has 13 residues. V was shortened by 5 bases and J by 6 bases, with 10 bases between the two germline ends. The source is a woman aged 40 to 50 in good health. V usage is TRBV10-2 and J usage is TRBJ2-2; a possible D gene is TRBD1 (6 bases). Material: naive CD4+ T cells from blood. DNA for the CDR3: TGCGCCAGCAGTACACAGGGCGCCGGGGAGCTGTTTTTT. Translation: CASSTQGAGELFF.